This T cell receptor (beta chain) originates from a study of control samples from healthy donors and cancer patients. Unmatched junction bases numbered 3, after V lost 3 bases and J lost 4 bases. CDR1 SGHAT and CDR2 FQNNGV come from the germline V gene. This CDR3 contains 15 residues. The repertoire was sequenced with immunoSEQ multiplex PCR; TCRdb's copy has only in-frame clones and lacks some. The table has approximately 76,000 clones, more than 65% seen once. The chain couples TRBV11-2 to TRBJ2-1, with TRBD1 identical over 10 bases. This TCR was sampled from a man aged 55-75 years with head and neck cancer. The sequenced material came from PBMCs. This CDR3 reads CASSFGQGGYNEQFF. The CDR3 nucleotides read TGTGCCAGCAGCTTCGGACAGGGGGGGTACAATGAGCAGTTCTTC.